This T cell receptor beta chain comes out of a study of T cell responses to AZD1222 COVID-19 vaccine (dated by TCRdb to the early 2020s). General notes on the study: Because spike-specific TCR depth and breadth did not differ between the two schedules, AZD1222 recipients who got a second dose at roughly 4 weeks were pooled with those who got a second dose at roughly 12 weeks. Trial participants were enrolled by age into 18-55, 56-69 and 70-plus year subgroups, with approximately 160, 26 and 62 TCR-sequenced participants respectively. TCR sequencing was performed for 230 to 250 trial participants, of whom about 210 were given two doses of AZD1222 and some 25 were given two doses of MenACWY control vaccine. The research as a whole found: After two AZD1222 doses, both the breadth and the depth of spike-specific TCRs were significantly higher than at day 0 and than in MenACWY recipients. Because no samples from the day 14 peak response were available, repertoires could be characterized only after the peak T cell response. Conclusions about previously exposed vaccinees were limited because only a handful of AZD1222 recipients were SARS-CoV-2 seropositive at baseline. Reportedly, almost half of the unique spike-specific TCRs recognized epitopes lying outside the regions that are mutated in the B.1.351 and B.1.1.7 variants. In the small 56-69-year group, the increase in depth fell short of significance, most likely because of low power. Most participants were white British and females outnumbered males, and the authors suggested that clonal diversity may have been underestimated. The vaccine-associated CD4 TCRs covered the entire spike protein, and the dominant responses fell in regions 160-218 and 743-854.

The CDR3 regions of human TCRbeta chains were subjected to immunosequencing. Under the source paper's analysis protocol: Repertoire TCRs were matched against a reference library of SARS-CoV-2-specific TCRs generated with the MIRA antigen-specificity platform. Breadth was defined as the fraction of unique TCRs that were SARS-CoV-2-associated. Depth was defined as the fraction of total T cells that were SARS-CoV-2-associated. Each spike-specific TCR was assigned to its reactive spike region and to a CD4 or CD8 class using the MIRA data. Log10-transformed breadth and depth values were compared by one-way ANOVA with Sidak's multiple comparisons tests. TCRdb mirrors the immuneACCESS table, restricted to in-frame sequences. Some clones are absent from its copies; in checked studies, under half trace to an unresolved V gene, and the reason for the others is unknown. That table gives V, J and clone size, and the DNA gave D and trimming. For this sample the table gives 170,000 or so clones, of which 90% were detected only once. The ten top clones hold over 1.2% of the sample.

This clone came up once. The antigen it binds to is not known. No clone much larger than this one lies a single base away; base qualities are absent. Taken with the paper, the label for time point translates to: baseline before first vaccination. Vaccinee samples were obtained from the UK trials COV001 and COV002, which included a single-blind randomized controlled phase 2/3 trial of AZD1222 (ChAdOx1 nCoV-19) in healthy adults. For TCRbeta chain sequencing, PBMC samples from trial participants were taken at day 0 and at day 28 after the second dose. The CDR3, from cysteine to phenylalanine, totals 14 residues. Only CDR3 DNA remains: 42 bases, in frame from the first base. Taken from the germline V gene (reference sequence), the CDR1 and CDR2 loops are SEHNR and FQNEAQ. At the junction V is shortened by 5 bases and J by 8 bases, with 15 bases in between.

The receptor was isolated from an adult in good health. The sequencing here drew on peripheral blood, taken on day 0 of AZD1222 vaccination. In this chain, TRBV7-9 is recombined with TRBJ1-4; TRBD1 is perhaps the D gene, given 6 matching bases. In nucleotide form, the sequence is TGTGCCAGCAGCCCGGACAGCTACGGAGAAAAACTGTTTTTT. It translates to CASSPDSYGEKLFF.